This paragraph reports one T cell receptor (beta chain). Its target is unknown. Germline V gives CDR1 SGHVS, CDR2 FNYEAQ. The CDR3 runs 16 residues. Trimming stripped 1 base from V and 5 bases from J, with 14 bases between. TCRdb's copy holds only in-frame clones and misses some; the assay was immunoSEQ multiplex PCR. Found here are about 5,000 clones, about four fifths of them singletons; the top ten hold approximately 6.1%. These data originate in a study of chemoradiotherapy in HPV16-positive cancers. Overall study results and limits: During treatment, candidate HPV-specific clones and E7-related motifs expanded in tumor.

This specimen consisted of tumor tissue, obtained from a patient who underwent chemoradiotherapy. The chain joins TRBV7-6 to TRBJ2-2; D is perhaps TRBD2 (6 bases). This TCR derives from a human donor with HPV-associated anogenital cancer. The CDR3 reads CASSLVSGSGTGELFF. The CDR3 nucleotides are TGTGCCAGCAGCTTAGTTTCTGGGAGCGGGACCGGGGAGCTGTTTTTT.